The 26 T cell receptor beta chains below were found in one sample sequenced in a study of T cell repertoires in cytomegalovirus infection. Their specific antigens are unknown. In TCRdb, the reads were re-called with MiXCR into one record per CDR3 protein. The sample yields a few hundred thousand distinct CDR3 sequences, about 35% seen once. Sequences were derived from cultured PBMCs, sampled from culture after CMV antigen stimulation. The receptors were sampled from a human donor in good health (CMV status not recorded). Some clones in this sample may be carry-over from other donors' samples.

This chain connects TRBV7-8 to TRBJ2-5; D unclear. The V end was cut by 5 bases, the J end by 0 bases, with 4 bases between. Per the germline V gene, CDR1 is SGHVS and CDR2 is FQNEAQ. CDR3 size: 12 residues. This chain's CDR3 is CASSRYQETQYF. The CDR3 DNA follows: TGTGCCAGCAGCCGTTACCAAGAGACCCAGTACTTC.

This clonotype was recorded many times. The chain couples TRBV6-2 or TRBV6-3 to TRBJ1-1; 7 bases are shared with TRBD1. CDR1 is MNHEY, CDR2 SVGEGT, per germline. The J segment lost 1 base and the V segment lost 5 bases, leaving 4 bases of the junction unmatched. The CDR3 length is 14 residues. Written as DNA, the CDR3 is TGTGCCAGCAGTGAAGACAGGGCGAACACTGAAGCTTTCTTT. Its protein is CASSEDRANTEAFF.

The V and J genes are TRBV29-1 and TRBJ2-3; 8 bases match TRBD2. The CDR3 has 14 amino acids. With V trimmed by 3 bases and J by 6 bases, 8 bases remained unmatched. Germline-derived CDR1 and CDR2 are SQVTM and ANQGSEA. The CDR3 region has the DNA TGCAGCGTTGATTTGGCGGGAGGAGGGGATACGCAGTATTTT. Its translation: CSVDLAGGGDTQYF.

The rearrangement uses TRBV7-6 and TRBJ1-1, with D unclear. V was cut by 5 bases and J by 5 bases, with 12 bases left in between. Germline loops: CDR1 SGHVS, CDR2 FNYEAQ. The CDR3 sequence is 13 residues long. The CDR3 coding sequence is TGTGCCAGCAGCCCTAGTACGTCAACTGAAGCTTTCTTT. Its protein product is CASSPSTSTEAFF.

This rearrangement joins TRBV20-1 to TRBJ2-1; 10 bases are shared with TRBD2. Germline values: CDR1 DFQATT, CDR2 SNEGSKA (reference sequence). The junction had 0 bases not matched to a gene; V was cut back by 0 bases and J by 4 bases. The CDR3 has 14 residues. Here the CDR3 reads CSARDSGRYNEQFF. In DNA form, the CDR3 reads TGCAGTGCTAGAGATAGCGGGAGGTACAATGAGCAGTTCTTC.

This clonotype was observed at least ten times. J is TRBJ1-5 and V is TRBV7-2; the D is unclear. Deletions cut 5 bases from V and 0 bases from J, with 5 bases between. This CDR3 contains 13 residues. Germline loops: CDR1 SGHTA, CDR2 FQGNSA. The CDR3 DNA sequence: TGTGCCAGCAGCGAGTTTAGCAATCAGCCCCAGCATTTT. This codes for CASSEFSNQPQHF.

Many counts were recorded for this clonotype. V is TRBV7-8 and J is TRBJ1-4; TRBD1 is a possible D gene (5 bases). The V gene's germline CDR1 is SGHVS and CDR2 FQNEAQ. The V end lost 5 bases, the J end lost 2 bases, and 12 bases lay between the germline ends. The CDR3 covers 15 residues. The CDR3 DNA reads TGTGCCAGCAGCGTCAGGGAGGGGACTAATGAAAAACTGTTTTTT. Translation: CASSVREGTNEKLFF.

The sample holds a few counts of this clonotype. The V gene is TRBV27, the J gene TRBJ2-1; D is possibly TRBD1 (5 bases). The ends were cut back, 4 bases at V and 2 bases at J, with 12 bases in the middle. Germline CDR1 is MNHEY and CDR2 is SMNVEV (reference sequence). This CDR3 is built from 15 residues. CDR3 loop: CASSYQGGAYNEQFF. The CDR3 DNA follows: TGTGCCAGCAGTTACCAGGGTGGGGCCTACAATGAGCAGTTCTTC.

The V and J genes are TRBV19 and TRBJ2-1; a weak D match, TRBD1 (6 bases). The CDR3 extends over 17 amino acids. Germline lookup yields CDR1 LNHDA and CDR2 SQIVND (reference sequence). V was pared by 5 bases and J by 1 base, with 18 bases between. The CDR3 loop is CASSLPQGLGSYNEQFF. CDR3 coding DNA: TGTGCCAGTAGTTTACCACAGGGCCTGGGGTCCTACAATGAGCAGTTCTTC.

This clonotype was seen a few times. CDR3 sequence: CASSPRLAGGVEQFF. The CDR3, as DNA: TGCGCCAGCAGCCCACGACTAGCGGGAGGGGTTGAGCAGTTCTTC. The gene calls are TRBV5-1 and TRBJ2-1; 14 nucleotides agree with TRBD2. The CDR3 totals 15 residues. Germline lookup yields CDR1 SGHRS and CDR2 YFSETQ. With 4 bases clipped from V and 9 bases from J, the junction kept 6 bases outside the gene matches.

This clonotype has a single count. V and J are TRBV20-1 and TRBJ2-1, with D possibly TRBD2 on 6 matching bases. V was cut by 0 bases and J by 3 bases, with 15 bases left in between. From germline, CDR1 is DFQATT and CDR2 SNEGSKA (reference sequence). This CDR3 is built from 16 residues. CDR3 sequence reads: CSARDIPGTRYNEQFF. Written as DNA, the CDR3 is TGCAGTGCTAGAGATATACCCGGGACTCGCTACAATGAGCAGTTCTTC.

This clonotype has at least ten counts. The CDR3 is CATQRDRGSEAFF. For the CDR3, the DNA is TGTGCCACTCAAAGGGACAGGGGCTCTGAAGCTTTCTTT. The J gene is TRBJ1-1, the V gene TRBV2; TRBD1 aligns across 10 bases. Germline loops: CDR1 SNHLY, CDR2 FYNNEI. V dropped 10 bases and J dropped 6; count of bases not matched to a gene: 8. The CDR3 runs to 13 residues.

This chain joins TRBV5-1 and TRBJ2-7; D may be TRBD1 (5 bases). Trimming left V 4 bases short and J 4 bases short, with 15 bases between. The CDR3 spans 14 residues. CDR1 and CDR2 from the germline V gene are SGHRS and YFSETQ. The CDR3 here is CASSPQTVGYEQYF. DNA for the CDR3: TGCGCCAGCAGCCCGCAGACAGTAGGATACGAGCAGTACTTC. Full variable domain (rest looked up from reference TRBV5-1 and TRBJ2-7): KAGVTQTPRYLIKTRGQQVTLSCSPISGHRSVSWYQQTPGQGLQFLFEYFSETQRNKGNFPGRFSGRQFSNSRSEMNVSTLELGDSALYLCASSPQTVGYEQYFGPGTRLTVT.

V is TRBV4-3 and J is TRBJ2-3, with 9 bases aligning to TRBD2. CDR3 length: 17 amino acids. Germline lookup yields CDR1 LGHNA and CDR2 YSLEER. V lost 0 bases to trimming and J lost 0 bases; unmatched junction nucleotides: 4. Here the CDR3 reads CASSQDLAGTSTDTQYF. CDR3 nucleotide sequence: TGCGCCAGCAGCCAAGATCTAGCGGGGACTAGCACAGATACGCAGTATTTT.

In this sample, this clonotype turned up a few times. The chain joins TRBV28 to TRBJ1-3, with unresolved D. The V gene lost 5 bases and the J gene lost 4 bases, with 18 bases spanning the gap. The CDR3 sequence is 16 residues long. The germline CDR1 and CDR2 sequences are MDHEN and SYDVKM. CDR3 DNA: TGTGCCAGCAGTCACCGGAGACTGATGGGAGGAAACACCATATATTTT. Protein product: CASSHRRLMGGNTIYF.

This clonotype was counted only a few times. This rearrangement joins TRBV7-2 to TRBJ2-3, with 7 bases lining up with TRBD2. CDR1 and CDR2 (germline): SGHTA, FQGNSA. J lost 2 bases, V lost 8 bases, and 4 bases had no gene match. The CDR3 covers 13 residues. In DNA, the CDR3 is TGTGCCAGCGGGAGGGAAAACACAGATACGCAGTATTTT. This encodes CASGRENTDTQYF.

This clonotype was counted only a few times. The chain is built from TRBV11-2 and TRBJ2-3; perhaps D is TRBD1 or TRBD2 (5 bases each). Looked up from germline, CDR1 is SGHAT and CDR2 is FQNNGV. This CDR3 has 16 amino acids. Trimming pared 3 bases from V and 1 base from J, leaving 14 bases between. CDR3 in DNA: TGTGCCAGCAGCTTGGGACGAGCGGCCCGCACAGATACGCAGTATTTT. Translated: CASSLGRAARTDTQYF.

This chain links TRBV20-1 with TRBJ2-3; 9 bases match TRBD2. The CDR3 totals 13 residues. The germline V gene has CDR1 DFQATT and CDR2 SNEGSKA (reference sequence). After removal of 5 bases from V and 2 bases from J, the junction contained 2 bases not matched to a gene. CDR3 coding DNA: TGCAGTGCTCGACTAGCGGTCACAGATACGCAGTATTTT. Residues: CSARLAVTDTQYF.

The chain uses TRBV30 and TRBJ2-1; maybe TRBD1 (5 bases). CDR3 length equals 14 residues. CDR1 GTSNPN and CDR2 SVGIG come from the germline V gene (reference sequence). Trimming pared 0 bases from V and 6 bases from J, leaving 12 bases between. The CDR3 DNA reads TGTGCCTGGAGTGTACAGGCCGTTCGCAATGAGCAGTTCTTC. Protein sequence: CAWSVQAVRNEQFF. Variable domain in full (rest from reference TRBV30 and TRBJ2-1): SQTIHQWPATLVQPVGSPLSLECTVEGTSNPNLYWYRQAAGRGLQLLFYSVGIGQISSEVPQNLSASRPQDRQFILSSKKLLLSDSGFYLCAWSVQAVRNEQFFGPGTRLTVL.

This clonotype was counted once. The chain is built from TRBV4-3 and TRBJ1-4; TRBD1 matches at 7 bases. CDR1 LGHNA and CDR2 YSLEER come from the germline V gene. The CDR3 is made up of 14 amino acids. With V trimmed by 0 bases and J by 10 bases, 5 bases remained unmatched. The CDR3 DNA sequence: TGCGCCAGCAGCCAAGAAGGCAGGGGGGGAAAACTGTTTTTT. Amino acids: CASSQEGRGGKLFF.

J is TRBJ2-7 and V is TRBV4-1; TRBD2 aligns across 13 bases. V lost 0 bases to trimming and J lost 2 bases; unmatched junction nucleotides: 4. The length of the CDR3 is 17 residues. Per the germline V gene, CDR1 is MGHRA and CDR2 is YSYEKL. CDR3 nucleotide sequence: TGCGCCAGCAGCCAAGACACTAGCGGGAGGGGTCCCTACGAGCAGTACTTC. This codes for CASSQDTSGRGPYEQYF.

This clonotype was seen more than once but under ten times. The J gene is TRBJ2-3, the V gene TRBV6-1, with 10 bases identical to TRBD2. The trim removed 6 bases at V and 0 bases at J, leaving 6 bases unmatched. This CDR3 spans 16 amino acids. Germline V CDR1 and CDR2: MNHNS, SASEGT. The CDR3 spells CASSGGLAPSTDTQYF. CDR3 in DNA: TGTGCCAGCAGCGGGGGACTAGCGCCTAGCACAGATACGCAGTATTTT.

Only a few counts were recorded for this clonotype. The chain couples TRBV27 to TRBJ1-5; 8 bases match TRBD1. The junction had 6 bases not matched to a gene; V was cut back by 5 bases and J by 6 bases. Germline-derived CDR1 and CDR2 are MNHEY and SMNVEV (reference sequence). The CDR3 loop spans 14 amino acids. The CDR3 spells CASSQTGETQPQHF. The CDR3 region has the DNA TGTGCCAGCAGTCAGACAGGGGAAACTCAGCCCCAGCATTTT.

The chain joins TRBV15 to TRBJ1-5, with D unclear. From germline, CDR1 is LNHNV and CDR2 YYDKDF (reference sequence). CDR3 size: 15 residues. The V and J ends lost 3 bases and 1 base respectively, with 10 bases between them. The CDR3 spells CATSRGGRSNQPQHF. The CDR3 coding sequence is TGTGCCACCAGCAGGGGAGGAAGAAGCAATCAGCCCCAGCATTTT.

This chain connects TRBV6-1 to TRBJ2-3; 7 bases are a match to TRBD2. V was clipped by 5 bases and J by 0 bases; unmatched bases: 8. The germline CDR1 and CDR2 sequences are MNHNS and SASEGT. The CDR3 contains 16 residues. The CDR3 DNA reads TGTGCCAGCAGTTACGACCTAGCGGCTAGCACAGATACGCAGTATTTT. It is translated as CASSYDLAASTDTQYF.

The V gene is TRBV25-1, the J gene TRBJ1-3, with 10 bases that match TRBD1. CDR3 size: 14 residues. Germline lookup yields CDR1 MGHDK and CDR2 SYGVNS. Trimming removed 5 bases from V and 7 bases from J; junction bases left unmatched: 5. CDR3 amino acids: CASSPGQGLNTIYF. The CDR3 bases are TGTGCCAGCAGTCCGGGACAGGGGTTGAACACCATATATTTT.